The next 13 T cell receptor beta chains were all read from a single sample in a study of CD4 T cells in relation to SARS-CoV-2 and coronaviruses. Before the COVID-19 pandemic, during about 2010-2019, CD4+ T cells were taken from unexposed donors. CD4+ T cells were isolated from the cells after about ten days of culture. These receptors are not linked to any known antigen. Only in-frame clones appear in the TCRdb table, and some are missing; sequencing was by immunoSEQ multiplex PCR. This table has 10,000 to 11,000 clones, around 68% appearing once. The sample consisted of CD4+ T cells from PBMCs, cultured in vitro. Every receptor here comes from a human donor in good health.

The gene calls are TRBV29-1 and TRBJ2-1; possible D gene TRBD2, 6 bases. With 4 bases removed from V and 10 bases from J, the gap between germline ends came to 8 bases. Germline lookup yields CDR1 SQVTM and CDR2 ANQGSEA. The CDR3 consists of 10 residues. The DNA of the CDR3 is TGCAGCGTTGCGCTAGCGGAGCAGTTCTTC. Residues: CSVALAEQFF.

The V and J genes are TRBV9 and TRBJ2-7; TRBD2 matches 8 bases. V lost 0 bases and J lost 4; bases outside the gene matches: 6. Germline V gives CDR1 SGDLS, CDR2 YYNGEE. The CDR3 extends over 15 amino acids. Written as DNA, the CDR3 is TGTGCCAGCAGCGTAGTGCAGGGACTAGTATACGAGCAGTACTTC. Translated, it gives CASSVVQGLVYEQYF.

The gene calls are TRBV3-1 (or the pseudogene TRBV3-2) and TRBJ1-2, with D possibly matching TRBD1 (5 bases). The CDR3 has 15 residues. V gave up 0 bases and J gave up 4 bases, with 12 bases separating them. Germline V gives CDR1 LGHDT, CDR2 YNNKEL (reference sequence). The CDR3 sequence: CASSQEGVAIYGYTF. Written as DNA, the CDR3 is TGTGCCAGCAGCCAAGAGGGGGTCGCCATCTATGGCTACACCTTC.

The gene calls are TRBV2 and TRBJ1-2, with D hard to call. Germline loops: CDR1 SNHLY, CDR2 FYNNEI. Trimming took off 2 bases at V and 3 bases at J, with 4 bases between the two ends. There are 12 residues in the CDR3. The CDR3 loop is CASSELDYGYTF. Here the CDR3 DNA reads TGTGCCAGCAGTGAATTGGACTATGGCTACACCTTC.

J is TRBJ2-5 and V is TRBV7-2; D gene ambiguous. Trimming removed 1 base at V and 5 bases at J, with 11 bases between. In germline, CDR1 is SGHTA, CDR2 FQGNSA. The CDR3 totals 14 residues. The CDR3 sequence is CASSLEAYSETQYF. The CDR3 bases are TGTGCCAGCAGCTTAGAGGCCTATTCGGAGACCCAGTACTTC.

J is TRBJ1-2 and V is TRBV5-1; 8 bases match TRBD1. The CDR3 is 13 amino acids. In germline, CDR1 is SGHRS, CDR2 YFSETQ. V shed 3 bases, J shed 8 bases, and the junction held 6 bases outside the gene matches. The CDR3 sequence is CASSSGQGVGYTF. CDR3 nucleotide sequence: TGCGCCAGCAGCTCCGGACAGGGAGTCGGCTACACCTTC.

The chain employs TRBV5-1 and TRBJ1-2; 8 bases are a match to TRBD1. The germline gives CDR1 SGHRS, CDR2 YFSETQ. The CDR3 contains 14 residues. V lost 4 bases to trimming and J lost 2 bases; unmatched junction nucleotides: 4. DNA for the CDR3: TGCGCCAGCAGCGAACAGGGGGGCAACTATGGCTACACCTTC. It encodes CASSEQGGNYGYTF.

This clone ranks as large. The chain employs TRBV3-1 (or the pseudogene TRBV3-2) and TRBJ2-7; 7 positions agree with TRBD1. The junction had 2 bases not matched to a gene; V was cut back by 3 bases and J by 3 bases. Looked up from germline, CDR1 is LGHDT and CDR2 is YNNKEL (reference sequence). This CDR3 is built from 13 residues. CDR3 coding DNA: TGTGCCAGCAGCCAGGCAGGGGGCTACGAGCAGTACTTC. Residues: CASSQAGGYEQYF.

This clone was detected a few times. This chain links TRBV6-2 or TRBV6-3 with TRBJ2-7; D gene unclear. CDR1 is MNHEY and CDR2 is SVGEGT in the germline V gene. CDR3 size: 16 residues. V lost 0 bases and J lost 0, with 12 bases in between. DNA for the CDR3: TGTGCCAGCAGTTACTCGCATAGGAAACCCTCCTACGAGCAGTACTTC. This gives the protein CASSYSHRKPSYEQYF.

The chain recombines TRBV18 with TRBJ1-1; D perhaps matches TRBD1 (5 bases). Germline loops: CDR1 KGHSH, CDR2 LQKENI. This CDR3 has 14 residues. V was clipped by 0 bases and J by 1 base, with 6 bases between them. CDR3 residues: CASSPPGRNTEAFF. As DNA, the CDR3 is TGTGCCAGCTCACCACCGGGGCGGAACACTGAAGCTTTCTTT.

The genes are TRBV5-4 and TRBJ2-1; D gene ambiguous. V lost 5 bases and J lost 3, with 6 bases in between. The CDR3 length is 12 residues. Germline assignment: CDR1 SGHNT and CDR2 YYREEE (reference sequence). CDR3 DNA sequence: TGTGCCAGCAGGTGGGACTACAATGAGCAGTTCTTC. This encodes CASRWDYNEQFF.

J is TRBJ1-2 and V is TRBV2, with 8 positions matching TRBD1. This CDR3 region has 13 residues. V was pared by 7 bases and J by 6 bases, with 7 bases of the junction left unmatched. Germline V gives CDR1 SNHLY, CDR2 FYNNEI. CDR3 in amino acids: CASTIPQGDGYTF. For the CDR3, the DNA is TGTGCCAGCACCATCCCACAGGGGGATGGCTACACCTTC.

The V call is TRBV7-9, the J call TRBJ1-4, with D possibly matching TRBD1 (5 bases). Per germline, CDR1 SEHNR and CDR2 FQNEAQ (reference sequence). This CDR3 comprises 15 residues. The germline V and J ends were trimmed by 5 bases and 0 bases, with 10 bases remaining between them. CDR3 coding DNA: TGTGCCAGCAGCCGCGACAGAGCAACTAATGAAAAACTGTTTTTT. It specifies CASSRDRATNEKLFF.